This TCR beta chain originates from a study of cytomegalovirus exposure and HLA in healthy donors (dated by TCRdb to 2016 to 2017). Regarding the study in general: In an earlier analysis of 587 of the donors, approximately 260 Gb of sequence data and some 100 million unique TCR beta sequences from 150 million to 200 million T cells were reported. About 300 gigabases of sequencing data and 70 million to 95 million unique TCR sequences made up an early release that covered 640 HLA-typed donors. Of the approximately 400 genotyped donors, 65% to 90% were placed in the genetic ancestry cluster associated with self-reported Caucasian donors. The aim of the study was to test whether cataloging public T cell receptors could identify signatures of past pathogen exposure. Using immunosequencing, the study profiled T cell repertoires from around 670 subjects and related those repertoires to cytomegalovirus serostatus. Along with the roughly 670-subject first cohort, a separate validation cohort of some 130 different subjects was used. The study combined high-throughput TCR immunosequencing, statistical association of individual TCRs with disease status, and machine learning to predict cytomegalovirus infection status. A later analysis re-analyzed previously published TCR beta repertoires from 660 or so donors and added high-resolution HLA genotyping to study TCR occurrence patterns. In the later analysis, no new phenotypic data were used to find candidate immune exposures; instead, reliance was placed on TCR beta sequences and their occurrence across donors. An earlier analysis of roughly 600 of the donors used high-throughput TCR beta sequencing to judge whether each TCR beta V gene segment behaved as functional or pseudogenic. Donor age, sex, ethnicity and CMV serostatus were collected together with the repertoire data. A later genetic analysis took genome-wide SNP genotypes for about 65% of the 666 donors and used that subset as a discovery cohort. All discovery cohort repertoires had been generated on a single sequencing platform. Class I and class II HLA loci were covered by the typing at four-digit resolution. Typing coverage differed by locus: A, B, C, DRB1 and DQB1 were typed in about 620-640 donors, DQA1 in about 500, DPA1 in 600 to 610, and DPB1 in 400 to 480. About 5 DR-DQ haplotypes were handled as single units for association and clustering, since linkage in the cohort was strong. Among 398 genotyped donors of the cohort, an average of roughly 230,000 unique TCR beta nucleotide sequences was sequenced per donor, of which about 18% were non-productive.

The cohort comprised hundreds of healthy bone marrow donors. At the time of sampling, every cohort member was nominally healthy, though immune exposures that went unrecorded were likely present. Of the 670 or so cohort members, fewer than 300 had positive CMV serostatus and 352 had negative CMV serostatus, and CMV serostatus was not recorded for the donor. A peripheral blood sample was collected from each donor, and TCR beta sequencing was performed on peripheral blood mononuclear cells. Genomic DNA extraction from the blood cell samples was performed with the Qiagen DNeasy Blood Extraction Kit. On the study overall, not on this receptor specifically: A later analysis found that HLA-associated TCR beta chains were more clonally expanded and had lower generation probabilities than equally common non-associated chains. Correlated functional status among segregating V segments might reflect linkage disequilibrium, but an unknown experimental factor could not be ruled out. The only immune exposure information available for the cohort was CMV serostatus. In vitro tests confirmed that a few of the cytomegalovirus-associated TCR beta chains recognize cytomegalovirus antigens. The 87-base-pair reads could not distinguish some IMGT-functional V segments, including TRBV6-2 and TRBV6-3, so those segments were excluded. The study listed approximately 150 TCR beta chains as associated with cytomegalovirus. The sequencing pipeline was judged likely to have produced a cluster of highly shared sequence variants as a technical artifact. In a later genetic analysis, a missense DCLRE1C variant was associated with V-gene and J-gene trimming of TCR beta chains, and the association was replicated in an independent cohort. A later analysis found that TCR association rates varied across HLA loci, with DRB1 alleles showing the most associated TCRs and HLA-C alleles the fewest. Compared with the roughly 670-donor mean, donors in an Asian-associated ancestry cluster had fewer N-insertions in productive TCRs, according to a later genetic analysis. In both the original and validation cohorts, the classifier was reported to diagnose cytomegalovirus status with high specificity and sensitivity. Most TCR sequences were seen in very few donors, while some public TCRs were found in many individuals. A later analysis found that most CMV-associated TCR beta chains appeared HLA-restricted, with HLA associations seemingly driven largely by CMV exposure. A later analysis associated about 16,000 TCR beta sequences with specific HLA alleles at a false discovery rate of 0.05. A further reported finding was that TCR beta sequences accurately predicted the HLA-A and HLA-B alleles for most subjects in the first cohort. Because counts were too low, seventeen rarely observed V segments, including chromosome 9 orphons, were excluded from the earlier analysis of 500 to 700 of the donors. Several of the top co-occurrence clusters appeared to be linked to parvovirus B19, influenza, CMV and Epstein-Barr virus, according to a later analysis. Broadly in line with IMGT annotations, most TCR beta V segments showed up in productive rearrangements about 87% or about 30% of the time in an earlier analysis of several hundred of the donors. When HLA alleles, especially DR and DQ, strongly co-occurred, TCR associations were difficult to assign to individual alleles. The cohort was sequenced for TCR beta chains only, and without alpha or paired-chain data the features that could be detected were limited. Presence/absence analyses assumed roughly uniform sequencing depth across donors, an assumption that may not hold. Because HLA typing was unavailable for some donors at each locus, only the typed subset was used in association tests. According to the authors, the approach could potentially be generalized to other disease states and immunological phenotypes.

On this clone itself: This receptor's antigen is unknown. One base away there is no much larger clone; base qualities are not given.

Libraries came from the immunoSEQ multiplex PCR assay. For the multiplex PCR, a mixture combining 60 forward primers for TCR Vbeta segments and 13 reverse primers for TCR Jbeta segments was used. Amplification of the CDR3 region of rearranged TCR beta genes was performed with a multiplex PCR assay on genomic DNA. The Illumina HiSeq System was used to sequence the amplified TCR beta libraries as 87-base-pair reads. The study's own analysis went as follows. In a later analysis, tens of millions of unique TCR beta chains were counted across the 500 to 700 repertoires, and about 10 million of these chains were shared by at least two donors. Raw reads were error-corrected and collapsed into unique sequences with a nearest-neighbor algorithm that merged closely related sequences to remove PCR and sequencing errors. Alignment of CDR3 sequences to IMGT reference sequences was used to assign V, D and J gene segments. Each retained sequence needed at least a six-nucleotide match to both a V gene segment and a J gene segment. A rearrangement counted as productive if the CDR3 had no stop codons and remained in frame with V and J, and every other rearrangement counted as non-productive. Following IMGT convention, CDR3 was defined as the stretch from the second conserved V-encoded cysteine to the conserved J-encoded phenylalanine. The earlier analysis of 500 to 650 of the donors excluded any sequence lacking an unambiguous match to a single V gene segment. In an earlier analysis of roughly 500 of the donors, V segments were called functional above 56.7% productive rearrangements and were called segregating when the between-donor standard deviation exceeded 5%. To diagnose cytomegalovirus status from the catalog of TCR beta chain sequences, a statistical classification framework was built. V and J gene assignment, in a later analysis, came from comparing TCR nucleotide sequences with IMGT/GENE-DB human TR gene sequences. A later analysis assigned CDR3 sequences and most-parsimonious VDJ recombination scenarios with the TCRdist pipeline. A later analysis defined each TCR beta chain by its CDR3 amino acid sequence plus V-gene family, and excluded reads lacking a unique V-gene family. As a way to deal with suspected cross-contamination and a sequencing artifact, a later analysis dropped nearly 600 nucleotide sequences that were highly shared and had low generation probability. For each public chain, a later analysis derived a clonal expansion index from normalized ranks of inferred template counts within each repertoire. A later analysis computed generation probabilities with a VDJ recombination model fitted to out-of-frame rearrangements, and checked the results against IGoR. In a later analysis, hypergeometric tests were used to score TCR-TCR, TCR-HLA and TCR-CMV co-occurrence, with a repertoire-size bias correction applied to TCR pairs. In a later analysis, false discovery rates were estimated by permuting HLA or CMV assignments 20 times. In a later analysis, co-occurring TCRs were grouped using DBSCAN, and TCRdist sequence similarity was added for clustering within HLA-allele-positive subsets. Co-occurrence clustering excluded repertoires with fewer than 30,000 or more than 120,000 public chains, plus five with anomalous nucleotide sharing. TCRdb limited this immuneACCESS table to in-frame rearrangements with V and J called. A share of clones is missing; checked studies link under half to unresolved V genes, and the rest is unexplained. V, J and clone size were drawn from that table, and D and trimming were deduced from the DNA. The sample yields roughly 130,000 clones; around 80% were counted once. The top ten clonotypes cover over 0.9% of the sample.

Sequences SNHLY (CDR1) and FYNNEI (CDR2) are obtained from the germline V gene. Trimming takes 0 bases off V and 0 bases off J; junction bases not matched to a gene: 9. CDR3 length: 18 amino acids, cysteine to phenylalanine. Only the CDR3 portion is preserved as DNA: 54 bases, with reading frame beginning at the first base. Recombination joined TRBV2 with TRBJ2-3, and 7 bases in between align with TRBD1. This clonotype was sampled from a human donor in good health. The sequenced material came from PBMCs. The CDR3 reads as follows: CASSEAVVVGGSTDTQYF. In nucleotide form, the sequence is TGTGCCAGCAGTGAAGCAGTTGTGGTAGGGGGCAGCACAGATACGCAGTATTTT.